The sequence of this T cell receptor (beta chain) was determined in a study of regulatory T cells in long-lasting Graves disease. Study-level points and caveats: The persistent group shared 2,741 public clonotypes, more than the approximately 930 shared by new patients. When disease was persistent, TRBV28, TRBJ1-2 and TRBJ2-5 were the favored segments. Analysis covered peripheral blood alone, not thyroid tissue.

For this clonotype: The antigen is unknown.

The CDR3 extends over 15 amino acids. The ends lost 5 bases at V and 1 base at J; junction bases unmatched: 5. Germline V gene data show CDR1 as DFQATT and CDR2 as SNEGSKA (reference sequence). The sample's time point: persistent/refractory GD, antithyroid drugs over 5 years with positive TRAb. PBMC-extracted RNA yielded the TCR library. With EDTA tubes as the receptacles, approximately 10 milliliters of peripheral blood were drawn. To make TCR beta libraries, researchers used iRepertoire HTBI primers and Arm-PCR of CDR3 regions. Using its own MiXCR run on the multiplex PCR reads, TCRdb lists one record per CDR3 protein. The table lists hundreds of thousands of distinct CDR3 sequences, about 22% of them singletons.

Material: peripheral blood mononuclear cells (PBMCs), obtained when the disease was refractory, from a patient treated with antithyroid drugs. The chain carries TRBV20-1 and TRBJ2-2, with 9 positions matching TRBD2. The clonotype comes from a female donor with Graves disease. This CDR3 reads CSAGSAGGNTGELFF. The CDR3 DNA sequence: TGCAGTGCTGGCTCAGCGGGGGGGAACACCGGGGAGCTGTTTTTT.